Sequencing of this T cell receptor (beta chain) was carried out in a study of T cell responses to AZD1222 COVID-19 vaccine. Findings of the study overall: Spike-specific TCR repertoires showed rising breadth and depth after two AZD1222 doses. AZD1222 recipients seropositive at baseline numbered only six or seven. Reports say nearly half of spike-specific TCRs go after unmutated variant regions.

As concerns this clone: Its antigen remains unknown. The junction shows a germline mismatch at one end, possibly a read error.

This CDR3 has 12 residues. Germline CDR1 and CDR2: SNHLY and FYNNEI. Here immunoSEQ multiplex PCR was the method, and the copy in TCRdb shows in-frame clones only, minus some. The sample's table shows under 150,000 clones. Sequenced material: peripheral blood. This rearrangement joins TRBV2 to TRBJ2-2, with D possibly being TRBD1 (6 bases). This clonotype was sampled from an adult in good health. The chain's CDR3 is CASSVPGTPLLF. CDR3 in DNA: TGTGCCAGCAGTGTTCCCGGGACACCCCTTCTTTTT.